These 6 T cell receptor beta chains were sequenced from one sample in a study of beta chain features in type 1 diabetes. The whole isolated RNA underwent reverse transcription, so sequencing captured expressed TCRB transcripts. TCRdb keeps only in-frame clones here, not all; method: immunoSEQ multiplex PCR. The table records around 140,000 clones, under 11% of them present only once. The sample comprised naive CD4+ T cells from blood. These receptors were obtained from a man between 18 and 35 years old in good health.

This sequence joins TRBV5-1 and TRBJ2-5; TRBD2 matches at 14 bases. CDR1 and CDR2 (germline): SGHRS, YFSETQ. The V and J ends lost 1 base and 2 bases, in that order; junction bases with no gene match: 7. The CDR3 loop spans 18 amino acids. The CDR3 region has the DNA TGCGCCAGCAGCTTGTTTGGACTAGCGGGGGGAATACAAGAGACCCAGTACTTC. This translates into CASSLFGLAGGIQETQYF.

The genes are TRBV4-2 and TRBJ2-3, with a weak D call TRBD1 (6 bases). Germline CDR1 LGHNA, CDR2 YNFKEQ. Trimming stripped 0 bases from V and 5 bases from J, with 15 bases between. The CDR3 covers 16 residues. CDR3 coding DNA: TGTGCCAGCAGCCAAGATATTGGAAAACAGGGAGATACGCAGTATTTT. Amino acid sequence: CASSQDIGKQGDTQYF.

Only a few counts were recorded for this clone. The chain joins TRBV29-1 to TRBJ2-7, with 7 bases aligning to TRBD1. The trim removed 2 bases at V and 0 bases at J, leaving 10 bases unmatched. Germline CDR1 reads SQVTM; CDR2 reads ANQGSEA. The CDR3 extends over 16 amino acids. The CDR3 bases are TGCAGCGTTGAACCAAACCGGGACAGAAGCTCCTACGAGCAGTACTTC. Translated, it gives CSVEPNRDRSSYEQYF.

The chain combines TRBV9 with TRBJ2-3, with 13 bases matching TRBD2. Germline values: CDR1 SGDLS, CDR2 YYNGEE. Trimming took 3 bases from V and 6 from J; bases not matched to a gene: 4. This CDR3 comprises 15 residues. DNA of the CDR3: TGTGCCAGCAGCGGACTAGCGGGGGGCTCGGATACGCAGTATTTT. This translates into CASSGLAGGSDTQYF. Supplemented by reference TRBV9 and TRBJ2-3, the full variable domain reads DSGVTQTPKHLITATGQRVTLRCSPRSGDLSVYWYQQSLDQGLQFLIQYYNGEERAKGNILERFSAQQFPDLHSELNLSSLELGDSALYFCASSGLAGGSDTQYFGPGTRLTVL.

This clone was counted ten times or more. The chain joins TRBV7-9 to TRBJ2-5, with D perhaps TRBD1 (6 bases). The germline V gene encodes CDR1 SEHNR and CDR2 FQNEAQ (reference sequence). The ends were cut back, 5 bases at V and 12 bases at J, with 25 bases in the middle. This CDR3 is 15 amino acids long. This chain's CDR3 is CASSRSQLAGEREYF. The CDR3 nucleotides are TGTGCCAGCAGCCGGAGTCAGTTGGCAGGGGAACGGGAGTACTTC.

The chain combines TRBV4-3 with TRBJ1-2; the D is unclear. Germline loops: CDR1 LGHNA, CDR2 YSLEER. With 0 bases removed from V and 9 bases from J, the gap between germline ends came to 14 bases. The CDR3 extends over 14 amino acids. CDR3 in DNA: TGCGCCAGCAGCCAAGATCTCTATGAGTCGAGCTACACCTTC. Encoded protein: CASSQDLYESSYTF.